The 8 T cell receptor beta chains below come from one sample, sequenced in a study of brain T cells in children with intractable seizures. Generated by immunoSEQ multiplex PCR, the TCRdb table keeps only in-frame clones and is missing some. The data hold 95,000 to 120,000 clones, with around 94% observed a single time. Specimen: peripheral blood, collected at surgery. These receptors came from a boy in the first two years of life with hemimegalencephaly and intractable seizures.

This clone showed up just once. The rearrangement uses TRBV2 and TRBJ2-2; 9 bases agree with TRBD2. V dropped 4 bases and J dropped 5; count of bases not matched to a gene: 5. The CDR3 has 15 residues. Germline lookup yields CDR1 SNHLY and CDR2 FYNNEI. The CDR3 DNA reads TGTGCCAGCAGTGTGTTCCTAGCGGGAACCGGGGAGCTGTTTTTT. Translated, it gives CASSVFLAGTGELFF. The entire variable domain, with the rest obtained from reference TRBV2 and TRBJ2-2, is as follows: EPEVTQTPSHQVTQMGQEVILRCVPISNHLYFYWYRQILGQKVEFLVSFYNNEISEKSEIFDDQFSVERPDGSNFTLKIRSTKLEDSAMYFCASSVFLAGTGELFFGEGSRLTVL.

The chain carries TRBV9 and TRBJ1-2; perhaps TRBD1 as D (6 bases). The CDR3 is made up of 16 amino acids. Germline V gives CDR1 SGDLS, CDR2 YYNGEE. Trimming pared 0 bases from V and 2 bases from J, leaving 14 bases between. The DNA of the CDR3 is TGTGCCAGCAGCGTAGGCCTCGGGACACACAACTATGGCTACACCTTC. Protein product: CASSVGLGTHNYGYTF.

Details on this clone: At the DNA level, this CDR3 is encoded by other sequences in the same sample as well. CDR3 in amino acids: CASSLTGVSGNTIYF. In DNA, the CDR3 is TGTGCCAGCAGTTTAACAGGGGTATCTGGAAACACCATATATTTT. This rearrangement joins TRBV28 to TRBJ1-3; 7 nucleotides agree with TRBD1. The CDR3 has 15 residues. The germline gives CDR1 MDHEN, CDR2 SYDVKM. V shed 2 bases and J 1 base; nucleotides not matched to a gene: 2.

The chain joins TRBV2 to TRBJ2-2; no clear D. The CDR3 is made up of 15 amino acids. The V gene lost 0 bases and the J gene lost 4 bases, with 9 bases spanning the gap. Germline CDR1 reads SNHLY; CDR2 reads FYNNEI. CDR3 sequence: CASSEAPVGTGELFF. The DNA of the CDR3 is TGTGCCAGCAGTGAAGCGCCCGTGGGCACCGGGGAGCTGTTTTTT. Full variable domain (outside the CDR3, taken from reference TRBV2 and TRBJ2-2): EPEVTQTPSHQVTQMGQEVILRCVPISNHLYFYWYRQILGQKVEFLVSFYNNEISEKSEIFDDQFSVERPDGSNFTLKIRSTKLEDSAMYFCASSEAPVGTGELFFGEGSRLTVL.

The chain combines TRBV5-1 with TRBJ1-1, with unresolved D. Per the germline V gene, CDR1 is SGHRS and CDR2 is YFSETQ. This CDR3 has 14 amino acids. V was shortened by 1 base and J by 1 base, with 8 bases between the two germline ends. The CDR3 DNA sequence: TGCGCCAGCAGCTTGTTACTCTCGAACACTGAAGCTTTCTTT. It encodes CASSLLLSNTEAFF.

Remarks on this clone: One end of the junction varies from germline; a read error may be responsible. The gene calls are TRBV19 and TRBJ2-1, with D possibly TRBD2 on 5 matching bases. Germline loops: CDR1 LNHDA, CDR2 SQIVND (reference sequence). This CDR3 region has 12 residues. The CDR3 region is CASSLERDEQFF. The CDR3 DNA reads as TGTGCCAGTAGTCTAGAGAGGGATGAGCAGTTCTTC.

The CDR3 nucleotides are TGTGCCAGCAGCGCGGGGATATCGGCTAATGAAAAACTGTTTTTT. It specifies CASSAGISANEKLFF. The chain links TRBV7-2 to TRBJ1-4; D is uncertain. This CDR3 region has 15 residues. In germline, CDR1 is SGHTA, CDR2 FQGNSA. Trimming left V 5 bases short and J 3 bases short, with 13 bases between.

The DNA for the CDR3 is TGTGCCAGCAGCTTCTTACCTTTGGAGGCCGGCTACGAGCAGTACTTC. Translated: CASSFLPLEAGYEQYF. The chain recombines TRBV11-2 with TRBJ2-7, with D possibly matching TRBD2 (5 bases). The germline V gene has CDR1 SGHAT and CDR2 FQNNGV. V dropped 3 bases and J dropped 3 bases, with 18 bases sitting between them. The CDR3 runs 16 residues.